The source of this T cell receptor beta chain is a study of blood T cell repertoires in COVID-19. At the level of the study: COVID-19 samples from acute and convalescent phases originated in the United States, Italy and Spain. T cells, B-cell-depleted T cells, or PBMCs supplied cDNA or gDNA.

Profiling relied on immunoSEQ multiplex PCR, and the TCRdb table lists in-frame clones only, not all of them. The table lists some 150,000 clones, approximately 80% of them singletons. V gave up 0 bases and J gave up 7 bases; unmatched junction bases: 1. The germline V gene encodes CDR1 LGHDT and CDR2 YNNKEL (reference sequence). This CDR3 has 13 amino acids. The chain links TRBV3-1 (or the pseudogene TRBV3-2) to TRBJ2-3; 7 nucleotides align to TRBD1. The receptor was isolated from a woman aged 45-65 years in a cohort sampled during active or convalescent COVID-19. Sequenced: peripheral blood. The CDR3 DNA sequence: TGTGCCAGCAGCCAAGAAGGGGGCTATACGCAGTATTTT. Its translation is CASSQEGGYTQYF.